This entry is about one T cell receptor (beta chain). Its target is unknown. This entry comes from a study of CD4 T cells in relation to SARS-CoV-2 and coronaviruses. Unexposed donor CD4+ T cells date from about 2011-2018, before the COVID-19 pandemic. Naive and memory CD4+ T cells were separated from cryopreserved PBMCs. The repertoire was sequenced with immunoSEQ multiplex PCR; TCRdb's copy has only in-frame clones and lacks some. Counted here are 60,000 to 65,000 clones, around 93% occurring once; the ten biggest clones make up roughly 0.14%. Study-wide results and caveats: No crossreactivity against non-spike viral proteins was tested here. Each donor contributed either pre-pandemic or post-infection samples, not both. Culture-expanded clones reflect memory recall rather than primary priming during culture.

The germline V gene has CDR1 SEHNR and CDR2 FQNEAQ (reference sequence). V lost 5 bases and J lost 8, with 21 bases in between. The CDR3 is 15 amino acids. The chain employs TRBV7-9 and TRBJ1-2; D is uncertain. The sequence was collected from a human donor in good health. The sequencing input was naive CD4+ T cells from PBMCs. Subset specified: naive CD4+ T cells isolated by negative enrichment. This chain's CDR3 is CASSPSVWAKEGYTF. Written as DNA, the CDR3 is TGTGCCAGCAGCCCCAGCGTGTGGGCCAAAGAGGGCTACACCTTC.